This TCR beta chain was recorded in a study of control samples from healthy donors and cancer patients. TCRdb keeps only in-frame clones here, not all; method: immunoSEQ multiplex PCR. The top ten clones hold less than 3.5% of a sample with about 120,000 clones, 88% of them seen once. This TCR came from a man aged 35 to 55 in good health. The specimen was blood.

The CDR3 loop is CASSERPITDTQYF. The CDR3 bases are TGTGCCAGCAGCGAACGCCCCATCACAGATACGCAGTATTTT. The chain uses TRBV9 and TRBJ2-3; no clear D. CDR1 and CDR2 from the germline V gene are SGDLS and YYNGEE. Trimming left V 3 bases short and J 2 bases short, with 10 bases between. The CDR3 totals 14 residues.